This T cell receptor beta chain came from a study of cytomegalovirus exposure and HLA in healthy donors. The study, taken as a whole, reports: TCR beta sequences numbering around 15,000 were associated with HLA alleles at 0.05 false discovery rate in a later analysis.

Remarks on this clone: No antigen is known for it.

The CDR3 spans 14 residues. Germline V CDR1 and CDR2: SNHLY, FYNNEI. V lost 2 bases and J lost 7, with 11 bases in between. PCR used 60 Vbeta primers and 13 Jbeta primers. The data were produced by immunoSEQ multiplex PCR, yet TCRdb's version contains in-frame clones alone and is incomplete. Recorded here are under 45,000 clones; the top ten clones represent just under 4%. This TCR was recovered from a male donor in good health and CMV-seronegative. This chain uses TRBV2 with TRBJ2-2, with D possibly TRBD2 on 5 matching bases. What was sequenced was PBMCs. The CDR3 sequence is CASSERGTVGELFF. In DNA, the CDR3 is TGTGCCAGCAGTGAACGGGGAACAGTCGGGGAGCTGTTTTTT.